This TCR beta chain originates from a study of cytomegalovirus exposure and HLA in healthy donors. Study-level results: A link between a missense DCLRE1C variant and TCR beta V- and J-gene trimming emerged from a later analysis. Most TCR sequences were seen very rarely across donors, but some public TCRs occurred in many.

This CDR3 comprises 15 residues. The V gene's germline CDR1 is MNHNS and CDR2 SASEGT. V lost 1 base to trimming and J lost 4 bases; unmatched junction nucleotides: 0. The primer mix had 60 Vbeta and 13 Jbeta primers. The data were produced by immunoSEQ multiplex PCR, yet TCRdb's version contains in-frame clones alone and is incomplete. The profile shows around 76,000 clones, 60% to 75% of them singletons. There are a few counts of this clone. Its target is unknown. This chain joins TRBV6-1 and TRBJ2-5, with TRBD2 matching over 13 bases. The sequenced sample was PBMCs. The sequence derives from a woman between 40 and 55 years old in good health and CMV-seropositive. CDR3 DNA: TGTGCCAGCAGTGAAGGACTAGCGGGGGGAGAGACCCAGTACTTC. This translates into CASSEGLAGGETQYF.